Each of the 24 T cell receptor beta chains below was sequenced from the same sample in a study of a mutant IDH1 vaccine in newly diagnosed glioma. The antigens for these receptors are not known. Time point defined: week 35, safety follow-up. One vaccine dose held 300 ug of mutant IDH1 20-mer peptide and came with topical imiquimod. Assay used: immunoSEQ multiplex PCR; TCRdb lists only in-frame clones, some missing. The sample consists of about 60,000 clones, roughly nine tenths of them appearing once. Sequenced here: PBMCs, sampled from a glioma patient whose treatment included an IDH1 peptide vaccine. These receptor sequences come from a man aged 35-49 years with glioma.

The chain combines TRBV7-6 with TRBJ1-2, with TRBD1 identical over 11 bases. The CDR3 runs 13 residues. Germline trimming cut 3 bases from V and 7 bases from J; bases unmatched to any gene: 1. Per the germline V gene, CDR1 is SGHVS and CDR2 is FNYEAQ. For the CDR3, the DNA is TGTGCCAGCAGCTTCGGACAGGGGGCTGGCTACACCTTC. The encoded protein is CASSFGQGAGYTF.

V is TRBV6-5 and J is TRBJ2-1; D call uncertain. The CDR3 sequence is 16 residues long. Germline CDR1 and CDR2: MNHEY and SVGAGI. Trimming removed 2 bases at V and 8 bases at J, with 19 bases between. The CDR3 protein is CASSYGRLPADDEQFF. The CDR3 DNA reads TGTGCCAGCAGTTACGGCCGTCTACCCGCGGACGATGAGCAGTTCTTC.

CDR3 residues: CASRRDSYEQYF. DNA for the CDR3: TGTGCCAGCAGGAGGGACTCCTACGAGCAGTACTTC. This rearrangement joins TRBV6-6 to TRBJ2-7; D might be TRBD2 (5 bases). CDR3 size: 12 residues. Per germline, CDR1 MNHNY and CDR2 SVGAGI (reference sequence). The germline V and J ends were trimmed by 6 bases and 0 bases, with 6 bases remaining between them.

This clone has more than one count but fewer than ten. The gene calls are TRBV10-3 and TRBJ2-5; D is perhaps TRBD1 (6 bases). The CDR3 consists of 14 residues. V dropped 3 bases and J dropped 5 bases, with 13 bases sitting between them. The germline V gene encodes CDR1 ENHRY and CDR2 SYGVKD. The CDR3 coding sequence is TGTGCCATCAGTGAAGAACAGGGAAGGGAGACCCAGTACTTC. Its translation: CAISEEQGRETQYF.

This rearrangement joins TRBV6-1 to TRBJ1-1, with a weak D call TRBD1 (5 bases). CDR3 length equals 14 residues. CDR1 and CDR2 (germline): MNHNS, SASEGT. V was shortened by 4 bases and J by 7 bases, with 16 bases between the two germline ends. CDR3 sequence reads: CASSVGEGRGEAFF. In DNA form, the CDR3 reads TGTGCCAGCAGTGTTGGAGAGGGGAGAGGTGAAGCTTTCTTT.

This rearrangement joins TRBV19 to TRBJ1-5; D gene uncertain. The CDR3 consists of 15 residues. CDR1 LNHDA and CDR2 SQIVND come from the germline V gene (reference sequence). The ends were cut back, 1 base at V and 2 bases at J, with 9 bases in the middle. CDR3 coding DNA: TGTGCCAGTAGTATAGCCCCGAGCGGCAATCAGCCCCAGCATTTT. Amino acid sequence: CASSIAPSGNQPQHF.

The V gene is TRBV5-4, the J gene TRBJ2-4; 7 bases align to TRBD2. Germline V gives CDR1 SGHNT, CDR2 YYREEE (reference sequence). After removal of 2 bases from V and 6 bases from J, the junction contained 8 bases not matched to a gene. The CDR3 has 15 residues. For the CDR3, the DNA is TGTGCCAGCAGCTTAGGGCTAGCGGACCCAAACATTCAGTACTTC. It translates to CASSLGLADPNIQYF.

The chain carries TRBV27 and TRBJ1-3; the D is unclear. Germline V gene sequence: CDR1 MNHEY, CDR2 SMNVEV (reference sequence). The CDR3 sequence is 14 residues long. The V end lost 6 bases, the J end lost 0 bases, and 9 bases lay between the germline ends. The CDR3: CASRGIGSGNTIYF. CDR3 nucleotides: TGTGCCAGCAGGGGAATTGGCTCTGGAAACACCATATATTTT.

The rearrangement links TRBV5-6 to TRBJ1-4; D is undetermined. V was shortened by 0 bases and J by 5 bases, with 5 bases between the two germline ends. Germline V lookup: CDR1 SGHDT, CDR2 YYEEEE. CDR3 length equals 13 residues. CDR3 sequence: CASSLVQNEKLFF. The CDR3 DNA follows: TGTGCCAGCAGCTTGGTTCAGAATGAAAAACTGTTTTTT.

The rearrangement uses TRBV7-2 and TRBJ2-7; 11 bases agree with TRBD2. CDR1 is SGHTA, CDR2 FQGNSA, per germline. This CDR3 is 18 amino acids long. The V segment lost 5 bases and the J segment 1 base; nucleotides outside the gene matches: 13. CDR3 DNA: TGTGCCAGCAGCCGCCCGGGAGGCCCTAGCGGGAGGTCCTACGAGCAGTACTTC. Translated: CASSRPGGPSGRSYEQYF.

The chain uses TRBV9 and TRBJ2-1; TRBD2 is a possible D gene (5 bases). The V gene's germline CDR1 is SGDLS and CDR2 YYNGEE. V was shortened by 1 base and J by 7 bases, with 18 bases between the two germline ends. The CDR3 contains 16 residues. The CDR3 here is CASSVMYGSASNEQFF. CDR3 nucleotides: TGTGCCAGCAGCGTAATGTACGGTAGCGCCTCAAATGAGCAGTTCTTC.

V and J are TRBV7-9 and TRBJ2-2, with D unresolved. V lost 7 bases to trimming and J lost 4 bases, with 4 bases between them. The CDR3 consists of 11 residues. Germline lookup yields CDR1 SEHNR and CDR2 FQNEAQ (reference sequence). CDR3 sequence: CASKVTGELFF. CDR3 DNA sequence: TGTGCCAGCAAGGTCACCGGGGAGCTGTTTTTT.

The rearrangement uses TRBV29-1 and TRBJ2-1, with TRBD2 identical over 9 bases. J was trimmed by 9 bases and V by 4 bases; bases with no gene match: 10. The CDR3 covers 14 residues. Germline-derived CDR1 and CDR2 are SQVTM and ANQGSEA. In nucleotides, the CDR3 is TGCAGCGTTGTTTCGGGACTAGCTTTCACTGAGCAGTTCTTC. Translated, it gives CSVVSGLAFTEQFF.

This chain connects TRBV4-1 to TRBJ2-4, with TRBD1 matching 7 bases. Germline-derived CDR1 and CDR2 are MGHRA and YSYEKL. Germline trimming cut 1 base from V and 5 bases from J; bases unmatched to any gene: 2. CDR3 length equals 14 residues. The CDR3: CASSQGQGENIQYF. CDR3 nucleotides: TGCGCCAGCAGCCAAGGACAGGGCGAAAACATTCAGTACTTC.

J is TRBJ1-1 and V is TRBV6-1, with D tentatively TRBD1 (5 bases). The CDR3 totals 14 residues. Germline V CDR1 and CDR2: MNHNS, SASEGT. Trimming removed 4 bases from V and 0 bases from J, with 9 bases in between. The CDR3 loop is CASSVGRLNTEAFF. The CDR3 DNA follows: TGTGCCAGCAGTGTGGGACGGTTGAACACTGAAGCTTTCTTT.

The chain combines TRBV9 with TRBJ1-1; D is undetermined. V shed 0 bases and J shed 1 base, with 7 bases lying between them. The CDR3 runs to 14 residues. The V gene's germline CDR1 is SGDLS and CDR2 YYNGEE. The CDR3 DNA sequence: TGTGCCAGCAGCGTAGGAATAGGGAACACTGAAGCTTTCTTT. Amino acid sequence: CASSVGIGNTEAFF.

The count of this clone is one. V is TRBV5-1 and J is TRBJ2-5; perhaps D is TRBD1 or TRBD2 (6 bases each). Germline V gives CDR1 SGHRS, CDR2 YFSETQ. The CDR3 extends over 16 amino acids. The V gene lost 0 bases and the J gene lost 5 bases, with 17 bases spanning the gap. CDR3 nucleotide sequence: TGCGCCAGCAGCTTGGCCGGGGGCGGCCCGCTGGAGACCCAGTACTTC. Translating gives CASSLAGGGPLETQYF.

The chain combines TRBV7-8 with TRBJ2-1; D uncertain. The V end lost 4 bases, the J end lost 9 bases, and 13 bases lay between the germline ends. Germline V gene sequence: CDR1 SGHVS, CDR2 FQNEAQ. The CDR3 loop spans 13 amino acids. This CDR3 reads CASSSSLRSEQFF. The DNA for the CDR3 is TGTGCCAGCAGCTCCTCACTTAGAAGTGAGCAGTTCTTC.

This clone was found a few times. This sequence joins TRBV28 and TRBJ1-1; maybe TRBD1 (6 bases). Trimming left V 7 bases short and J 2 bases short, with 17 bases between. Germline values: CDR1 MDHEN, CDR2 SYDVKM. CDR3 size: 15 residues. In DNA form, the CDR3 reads TGTGCCAGCACCTGGACAGACAGGTTAAACACTGAAGCTTTCTTT. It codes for CASTWTDRLNTEAFF.

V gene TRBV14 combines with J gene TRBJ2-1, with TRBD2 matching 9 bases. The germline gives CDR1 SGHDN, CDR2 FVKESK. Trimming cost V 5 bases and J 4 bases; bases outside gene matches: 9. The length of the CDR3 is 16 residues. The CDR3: CASSTARREGYNEQFF. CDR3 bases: TGTGCCAGCAGCACCGCCCGGCGGGAGGGGTACAATGAGCAGTTCTTC.

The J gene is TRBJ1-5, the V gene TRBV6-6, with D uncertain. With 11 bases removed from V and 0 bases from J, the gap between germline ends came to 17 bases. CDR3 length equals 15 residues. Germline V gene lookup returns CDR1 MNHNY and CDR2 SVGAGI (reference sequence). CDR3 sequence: CAAGRAVSSNQPQHF. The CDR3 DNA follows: TGTGCCGCAGGAAGGGCAGTGTCTAGCAATCAGCCCCAGCATTTT.

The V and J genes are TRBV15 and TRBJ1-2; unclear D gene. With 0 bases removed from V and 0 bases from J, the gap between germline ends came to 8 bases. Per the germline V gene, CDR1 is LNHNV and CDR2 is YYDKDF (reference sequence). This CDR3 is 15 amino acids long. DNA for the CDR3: TGTGCCACCAGCAGAGAGAACAGACCTAACTATGGCTACACCTTC. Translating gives CATSRENRPNYGYTF.

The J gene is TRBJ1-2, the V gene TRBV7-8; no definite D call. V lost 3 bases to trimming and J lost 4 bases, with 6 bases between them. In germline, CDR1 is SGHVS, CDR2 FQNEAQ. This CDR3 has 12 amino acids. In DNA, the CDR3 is TGTGCCAGCAGCTTTCAGTCCTATGGCTACACCTTC. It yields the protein CASSFQSYGYTF.

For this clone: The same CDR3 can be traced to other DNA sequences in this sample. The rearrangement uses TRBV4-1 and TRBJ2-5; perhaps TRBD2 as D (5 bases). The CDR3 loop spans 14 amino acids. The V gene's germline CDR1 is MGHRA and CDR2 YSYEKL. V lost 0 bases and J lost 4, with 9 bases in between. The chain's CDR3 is CASSQEGDGETQYF. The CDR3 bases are TGCGCCAGCAGCCAAGAGGGAGATGGAGAGACCCAGTACTTC.